Sequencing of this TCR beta chain was carried out in a study of CD8 T cells in Susac syndrome. Notes on the study in general: In total CD8+ repertoires, sixteen Susac-specific public clones were found, and CD8+ TEMRA repertoires had roughly five.

V was shortened by 2 bases and J by 4 bases, with 8 bases between the two germline ends. The germline V gene encodes CDR1 SGHTA and CDR2 FQGNSA. This CDR3 has 13 residues. RNA amounts of roughly 0.45 to 1 ug underwent reverse transcription with random hexamers. A single record per CDR3 protein comes from TCRdb applying MiXCR to the immunoSEQ multiplex PCR reads. The data hold around 200,000 distinct CDR3 sequences, with approximately 95% observed a single time. As regards this clonotype: Antigen: not known.

While CD8+ and CD4+ T cells were isolated negatively, TEMRA cells were enriched by FACS. Sample: CD8+ T cells from PBMCs. The source is a human donor with Susac syndrome. The J gene is TRBJ2-5, the V gene TRBV7-2; D may be TRBD1 or TRBD2 (5 bases each). The CDR3 spells CASSLPGAETQYF. The DNA for the CDR3 is TGTGCCAGCAGCTTACCCGGGGCAGAGACCCAGTACTTC.